A single sample gave rise to the 21 T cell receptor beta chains below, sequenced in a study of spatial heterogeneity in lung cancer. MiXCR was run by TCRdb on the 5' RACE reads, yielding one entry per CDR3 protein. Of roughly 7,800 distinct CDR3 sequences detected, 15% to 19% appear once; the ten largest clones hold around 16%. Described time point: sample taken at primary tumor resection. The sample consisted of normal lung tissue next to the tumor, taken at surgery. Receptor source: a male donor with early-stage non-small cell lung cancer.

In its sample, this clonotype was seen a few times. V is TRBV20-1 and J is TRBJ1-2; 9 nucleotides line up with TRBD1. J gave up 7 bases and V 2 bases, and 8 bases lay outside the gene matches. There are 14 residues in the CDR3. Per the germline V gene, CDR1 is DFQATT and CDR2 is SNEGSKA (reference sequence). The DNA for the CDR3 is TGCAGTGCTAGAATTCCCGGGACAGGGAGTGGCTACACCTTC. Amino acid sequence: CSARIPGTGSGYTF.

The chain is built from TRBV29-1 and TRBJ2-7; maybe TRBD1 (5 bases). Germline V gene data show CDR1 as SQVTM and CDR2 as ANQGSEA. The CDR3 contains 13 residues. Trimming left V 5 bases short and J 0 bases short, with 11 bases between. This chain's CDR3 is CSVRTLLSYEQYF. The CDR3 DNA sequence: TGCAGCGTTCGGACACTCCTCTCCTACGAGCAGTACTTC.

In this sample, this clonotype turned up many times. In DNA, the CDR3 is TGTGCCAGCAGCTTAGTTTCCGGTTCGATTGAAGCTTTCTTT. Residues: CASSLVSGSIEAFF. This sequence joins TRBV7-9 and TRBJ1-1; D is undetermined. Germline CDR1 reads SEHNR; CDR2 reads FQNEAQ (reference sequence). V shed 1 base and J shed 7 bases, with 13 bases lying between them. The length of the CDR3 is 14 residues. Full variable domain (remainder filled in from reference TRBV7-9 and TRBJ1-1): DTGVSQNPRHKITKRGQNVTFRCDPISEHNRLYWYRQTLGQGPEFLTYFQNEAQLEKSRLLSDRFSAERPKGSFSTLEIQRTEQGDSAMYLCASSLVSGSIEAFFGQGTRLTVV.

The table lists this clonotype with a few counts. V and J are TRBV7-2 and TRBJ2-1; 7 bases agree with TRBD1. The CDR3 is 14 amino acids. Germline assignment: CDR1 SGHTA and CDR2 FQGNSA. Trimming cost V 4 bases and J 6 bases; bases outside gene matches: 6. CDR3 amino acids: CASSSDRRSNEQFF. The CDR3 nucleotides are TGTGCCAGCAGCTCGGACAGGCGATCCAATGAGCAGTTCTTC.

The rearrangement uses TRBV5-1 and TRBJ2-1; 7 bases match TRBD2. Germline-derived CDR1 and CDR2 are SGHRS and YFSETQ. The CDR3 has 16 residues. The junction had 16 bases not matched to a gene; V was cut back by 5 bases and J by 8 bases. The chain's CDR3 is CASSTGGGGSQDEQFF. CDR3 in DNA: TGCGCCAGCAGTACGGGTGGTGGCGGGAGCCAAGATGAGCAGTTCTTC. Full variable domain (outside the CDR3, taken from reference TRBV5-1 and TRBJ2-1): KAGVTQTPRYLIKTRGQQVTLSCSPISGHRSVSWYQQTPGQGLQFLFEYFSETQRNKGNFPGRFSGRQFSNSRSEMNVSTLELGDSALYLCASSTGGGGSQDEQFFGPGTRLTVL.

This clonotype is deemed medium-sized. The J gene is TRBJ2-3, the V gene TRBV9, with D possibly TRBD1 on 6 matching bases. The germline gives CDR1 SGDLS, CDR2 YYNGEE. The V gene lost 2 bases and the J gene lost 2 bases, with 12 bases spanning the gap. CDR3 size: 15 residues. The CDR3 loop is CASSVQGLNTDTQYF. CDR3 nucleotide sequence: TGTGCCAGCAGCGTTCAGGGGCTAAACACAGATACGCAGTATTTT.

This clonotype is medium-sized in the sample. J is TRBJ2-2 and V is TRBV11-2, with D possibly TRBD1 on 5 matching bases. Trimming left V 5 bases short and J 3 bases short, with 7 bases between. The CDR3 extends over 13 amino acids. The germline gives CDR1 SGHAT, CDR2 FQNNGV. The CDR3 DNA follows: TGTGCCAGCAGCCCAGGGCACACCGGGGAGCTGTTTTTT. Translation gives CASSPGHTGELFF.

The gene calls are TRBV20-1 and TRBJ2-3, with 9 bases matching TRBD1. The CDR3 runs 16 residues. Per germline, CDR1 DFQATT and CDR2 SNEGSKA (reference sequence). With 0 bases clipped from V and 1 base from J, the junction kept 5 bases outside the gene matches. CDR3 loop: CSARDRDREGTDTQYF. The CDR3 DNA reads as TGCAGTGCTAGAGATCGGGACAGGGAGGGCACAGATACGCAGTATTTT.

The genes are TRBV19 and TRBJ2-7; D remains unclear. The CDR3 totals 15 residues. The ends were cut back, 3 bases at V and 2 bases at J, with 14 bases in the middle. In germline, CDR1 is LNHDA, CDR2 SQIVND (reference sequence). The CDR3 here is CASSMGWAETYEQYF. The CDR3, as DNA: TGTGCCAGTAGTATGGGATGGGCAGAGACCTACGAGCAGTACTTC.

At least ten counts were recorded for this clonotype. This sequence joins TRBV7-9 and TRBJ2-2, with D unclear. CDR3 size: 12 residues. Germline V gene lookup returns CDR1 SEHNR and CDR2 FQNEAQ (reference sequence). V was trimmed by 2 bases and J by 4 bases, leaving 2 bases between them. The CDR3 DNA is TGTGCCAGCAGCTTAAGCACCGGGGAGCTGTTTTTT. This translates into CASSLSTGELFF.

The gene calls are TRBV11-2 and TRBJ1-3; D is possibly TRBD1 (6 bases). This CDR3 has 15 amino acids. V was shortened by 5 bases and J by 0 bases, with 11 bases between the two germline ends. Germline V gives CDR1 SGHAT, CDR2 FQNNGV. CDR3 sequence: CASSPDRNSGNTIYF. CDR3 bases: TGTGCCAGCAGCCCCGACAGGAACTCTGGAAACACCATATATTTT.

This clonotype was detected only a few times. The CDR3 DNA sequence: TGTGCCAGCAGCCAGAGCGGGACAAGCTCCTACGAGCAGTACTTC. Protein sequence: CASSQSGTSSYEQYF. The genes are TRBV4-2 and TRBJ2-7, with D maybe TRBD2 (7 bases). With 3 bases removed from V and 0 bases from J, the gap between germline ends came to 12 bases. Germline CDR1 reads LGHNA; CDR2 reads YNFKEQ. This CDR3 is 15 amino acids long.

There are many counts of this clonotype. The chain links TRBV7-9 to TRBJ1-1; 7 positions match TRBD1. The V gene end was trimmed by 5 bases and the J gene end by 6 bases; junction bases not matched to a gene: 9. The CDR3 spans 14 residues. The germline V gene encodes CDR1 SEHNR and CDR2 FQNEAQ (reference sequence). The CDR3 here is CASSVGQINPEAFF. The CDR3 DNA sequence: TGTGCCAGCAGCGTGGGACAGATTAACCCTGAAGCTTTCTTT.

The chain joins TRBV29-1 to TRBJ2-1, with TRBD2 matching 11 bases. This CDR3 is 16 amino acids long. Germline loops: CDR1 SQVTM, CDR2 ANQGSEA. The V and J ends lost 0 bases and 0 bases, in that order; junction bases with no gene match: 1. CDR3 amino acids: CSVEDLAGGSYNEQFF. The CDR3 DNA sequence: TGCAGCGTTGAAGACCTAGCGGGAGGCTCCTACAATGAGCAGTTCTTC.

The chain uses TRBV20-1 and TRBJ1-1, with 11 bases fitting TRBD1. The germline CDR1 and CDR2 sequences are DFQATT and SNEGSKA (reference sequence). This CDR3 is built from 14 residues. With 5 bases clipped from V and 4 bases from J, the junction kept 6 bases outside the gene matches. The CDR3 nucleotides read TGCAGTGCTTCCGGGACAGGGGGGACCACTGAAGCTTTCTTT. This codes for CSASGTGGTTEAFF.

This clonotype occurred many times. This chain joins TRBV28 and TRBJ1-5; no clear D. Germline assignment: CDR1 MDHEN and CDR2 SYDVKM. The CDR3 totals 15 residues. V lost 5 bases and J lost 6, with 17 bases in between. This chain's CDR3 is CASSTLKMPTQPQHF. The DNA for the CDR3 is TGTGCCAGCAGTACTTTAAAGATGCCAACTCAGCCCCAGCATTTT.

This clonotype was seen at least ten times. This chain uses TRBV5-1 with TRBJ1-1; 8 positions agree with TRBD1. V shed 5 bases and J 1 base; nucleotides not matched to a gene: 7. Germline CDR1 reads SGHRS; CDR2 reads YFSETQ. The CDR3 sequence is 15 residues long. The CDR3 DNA is TGCGCCAGCAGGACCGGGACAGGACAGAACACTGAAGCTTTCTTT. It codes for CASRTGTGQNTEAFF.

This clonotype is medium-sized (0.01 to 0.1%). The chain's CDR3 is CASSRGDDRNTEAFF. The DNA of the CDR3 is TGCGCCAGCAGCCGTGGAGACGACAGGAACACTGAAGCTTTCTTT. The V and J genes are TRBV5-1 and TRBJ1-1; a weak D match, TRBD1 (5 bases). The CDR3 consists of 15 residues. CDR1 SGHRS and CDR2 YFSETQ come from the germline V gene. V was cut by 4 bases and J by 1 base, with 14 bases left in between.

This clonotype was seen a few times. V is TRBV24-1 and J is TRBJ2-1, with D perhaps TRBD1 (5 bases). The V end lost 8 bases, the J end lost 6 bases, and 7 bases lay between the germline ends. CDR3 length equals 11 residues. Germline V gene lookup returns CDR1 KGHDR and CDR2 SFDVKD. CDR3 in amino acids: CATTDSNEQFF. DNA of the CDR3: TGTGCCACCACCGACAGCAATGAGCAGTTCTTC.

This clonotype came up a few times. The gene calls are TRBV6-2 or TRBV6-3 and TRBJ2-7; D gene uncertain. CDR3 length: 16 amino acids. Trimming removed 2 bases from V and 0 bases from J, with 14 bases in between. Germline values: CDR1 MNHEY, CDR2 SVGEGT. DNA of the CDR3: TGTGCCAGCAGTTACCGAAGGACCCGGAGCTCCTACGAGCAGTACTTC. Its translation is CASSYRRTRSSYEQYF.

By share, this clonotype counts as medium-sized (0.01 to 0.1%). CDR3 region: CASSSTGLAGPYEQYF. The CDR3 region has the DNA TGTGCCAGCAGTTCGACGGGACTAGCGGGACCCTACGAGCAGTACTTC. The chain is built from TRBV28 and TRBJ2-7; 13 bases are shared with TRBD2. The CDR3 covers 16 residues. From germline, CDR1 is MDHEN and CDR2 SYDVKM. The J segment lost 2 bases and the V segment lost 4 bases, leaving 5 bases of the junction unmatched. The whole variable domain, filled in from reference TRBV28 and TRBJ2-7, reads DVKVTQSSRYLVKRTGEKVFLECVQDMDHENMFWYRQDPGLGLRLIYFSYDVKMKEKGDIPEGYSVSREKKERFSLILESASTNQTSMYLCASSSTGLAGPYEQYFGPGTRLTVT.